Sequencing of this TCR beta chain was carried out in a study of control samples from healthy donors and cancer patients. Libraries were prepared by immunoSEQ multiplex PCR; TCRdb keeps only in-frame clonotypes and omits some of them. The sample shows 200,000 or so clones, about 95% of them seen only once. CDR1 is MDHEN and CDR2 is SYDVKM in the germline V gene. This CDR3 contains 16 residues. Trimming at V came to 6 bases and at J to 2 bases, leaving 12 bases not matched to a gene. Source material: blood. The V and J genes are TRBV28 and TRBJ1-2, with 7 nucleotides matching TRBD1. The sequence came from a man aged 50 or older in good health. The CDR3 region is CASRVRGTALNYGYTF. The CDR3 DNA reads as TGTGCCAGCAGGGTGAGGGGGACAGCTCTGAACTATGGCTACACCTTC.